A selection of T cell receptor beta chains follows, all from one sample in a study of blood T cell repertoires in COVID-19. Sequenced by immunoSEQ multiplex PCR; TCRdb stores in-frame clones only, minus some. The table includes a few hundred thousand clones, 90% detected once. Sequenced input: peripheral blood. Every receptor here comes from a woman between 40 and 50 years old with COVID-19, enrolled during active disease. The CDR3 runs from the conserved cysteine through the conserved F or W.

v_call cdr3_aa
TRBV5-1 CASSTGRSPLHF
TRBV7-2 CASSLGGQGGQYF
TRBV18 CASSPGGAVRYQETQYF
TRBV7-3 CASSQTGENGYTF
TRBV19 CASSMDRRQGPYGYTF
TRBV6-6 CASSYVAGGPYEQYF
TRBV2 CASSEAGTGAGYTF
TRBV7-9 CASSPTGDEDEKLFF
TRBV18 CASSRGGRRTSGNTIYF
TRBV2 CASGGQGREKLFF
TRBV3-1/TRBV3-2 CASSQRSGVARDQETQYF
TRBV24-1 CATSDSSMAGLDYNEQFF
TRBV4-2 CASSQAGSAGNTIYF
TRBV2 CASMAPLTTDTQYF
TRBV5-1 CASSLGQSNQPQHF
TRBV9 CASSVASRGLEGAFF
TRBV7-2 CASSHMRDRGRYEQFF
TRBV27 CASSLSGGSLAKNIQYF
TRBV28 CASSFLFERTAPPKGNTIYF
TRBV28 CASSSRDRVGYTF
TRBV10-3 CAISESPTGQFF
TRBV30 CAWTDRADTF
TRBV9 CASSVGASLNEQYF
TRBV6-5 CASSYLTESNYGYTF
TRBV5-1 CASSRTLPGQGAGGTEAFF
TRBV25-1 CASSESGQGNQPQHF
TRBV6-5 CASTLVGGESYEQYF
TRBV5-4 CASSWRTGEDSPLHF
TRBV2 CATSLYQETQYF
TRBV7-2 CASSPPSGTEAFF
TRBV19 CASSVTGTPTSTDTQYF
TRBV28 CASYQPQFSNTEAFF
TRBV11-2 CASSLLTSGNTDTQYF
TRBV6-2/TRBV6-3 CASSRGQGDGYTF